The TCR beta chain described here comes from a study of T cell responses to AZD1222 COVID-19 vaccine. Whole-study findings and limits: Among AZD1222 vaccinees, only 6 or 7 were seropositive at baseline. Increases in Spike-specific TCR breadth and depth were seen after two AZD1222 doses. Vaccine-associated CD4 TCRs spanned spike, dominant at 160-218 and 743-854. A mostly white British donor set with more females was recruited, and clonal diversity was possibly underestimated.

This clone appeared once. Its antigen remains unidentified. With 2 bases removed from V and 7 bases from J, the gap between germline ends came to 24 bases. Germline CDR1 SGHDT, CDR2 YYEEEE. The CDR3 sequence is 17 residues long. Sequencing used immunoSEQ multiplex PCR; TCRdb keeps in-frame clones, though not all of them. The repertoire holds 100,000 to 150,000 clones, with over 90% as singletons. The clonotype comes from an adult in good health. J is TRBJ1-2 and V is TRBV5-6; the D gene is possibly TRBD1 (5 bases). The source material was peripheral blood, sampled on day 0 of AZD1222 vaccination. Here the CDR3 DNA reads TGTGCCAGCAGCTTAATTGGGCCAGCAGGGATTCCGTTTGGCTACACCTTC. Encoded protein: CASSLIGPAGIPFGYTF.